Here is one TCR beta chain with its context. Its antigen is unknown. The CDR3 has 10 residues. The germline V gene encodes CDR1 DFQATT and CDR2 SNEGSKA (reference sequence). The V gene lost 6 bases and the J gene lost 2 bases, with 4 bases spanning the gap. Samples were taken at extremely preterm deliveries at roughly 23-28 weeks of gestation. Here immunoSEQ multiplex PCR was the method, and the copy in TCRdb shows in-frame clones only, minus some. The sample consists of tens of thousands of clones, 88% of them appearing once. The sample belongs to a study of naive CD8 T cells in extremely preterm neonates. Whole-study findings and limits: Preterm neonate repertoires were significantly less rich by iChao1 than others. Preterm CDR3s were shorter than older groups', with fewer N additions and less trimming. Preterm samples differed in productive template counts; sample size was small.

Sequencing input: naive CD8+ T cells from cord blood. This receptor was identified in a boy who was born preterm. V is TRBV20-1 and J is TRBJ2-5, with D uncertain. The CDR3 spells CSATQETQYF. The CDR3, as DNA: TGCAGTGCGACTCAAGAGACCCAGTACTTC.